The 12 T cell receptor beta chains presented below share a single source sample, sequenced in a study of shared clonotypes between healthy human individuals. The protocol was immunoSEQ multiplex PCR, while the TCRdb copy is restricted to in-frame clones and leaves out a portion. The sample records 2 million to 3 million clones, 93% being singletons. The source material was naive CD4+ T cells from PBMCs. Subset: CD45RA+ positively selected. The receptors shown here come from a young man in good health. Some clones in this sample may be carry-over from other donors' samples.

The chain has TRBV4-1 and TRBJ1-3, with D hard to call. This CDR3 has 16 amino acids. Germline V CDR1 and CDR2: MGHRA, YSYEKL. The V gene lost 1 base and the J gene lost 0 bases, with 10 bases spanning the gap. The DNA for the CDR3 is TGCGCCAGCAGCCAAGCGGACGTACGCTCTGGAAACACCATATATTTT. This sequence encodes CASSQADVRSGNTIYF.

This clone was seen just once. The chain carries TRBV29-1 and TRBJ2-1; weak D call: TRBD1 (5 bases). V shed 2 bases and J shed 8 bases, with 19 bases lying between them. This CDR3 contains 15 residues. The germline V gene encodes CDR1 SQVTM and CDR2 ANQGSEA. The chain's CDR3 is CSVELGPGWLDEQFF. The CDR3 DNA reads as TGCAGCGTTGAATTGGGGCCAGGGTGGCTTGATGAGCAGTTCTTC.

On this clone: Other DNA sequences in this specimen translate into the identical CDR3. V gene TRBV9 combines with J gene TRBJ2-6; D gene unclear. V gave up 3 bases and J gave up 1 base, with 5 bases separating them. The CDR3 consists of 14 residues. Germline CDR1 is SGDLS and CDR2 is YYNGEE. The CDR3 loop is CASSASSGANVLTF. The CDR3, as DNA: TGTGCCAGCAGCGCGTCGTCTGGGGCCAACGTCCTGACTTTC.

The chain couples TRBV18 to TRBJ1-3; no firm D call. Trimming took 2 bases from V and 0 from J, leaving 11 bases between them. Germline CDR1 KGHSH, CDR2 LQKENI. The CDR3 has 16 residues. This CDR3 is CASSPAATNSGNTIYF. CDR3 bases: TGTGCCAGCTCACCAGCAGCGACTAACTCTGGAAACACCATATATTTT. The whole variable domain, remainder taken from reference TRBV18 and TRBJ1-3, is NAGVMQNPRHLVRRRGQEARLRCSPMKGHSHVYWYRQLPEEGLKFMVYLQKENIIDESGMPKERFSAEFPKEGPSILRIQQVVRGDSAAYFCASSPAATNSGNTIYFGEGSWLTVV.

The chain joins TRBV7-9 to TRBJ2-7; weak D call: TRBD1 (5 bases). This CDR3 contains 14 residues. V dropped 2 bases and J dropped 4 bases, with 12 bases sitting between them. Germline CDR1 reads SEHNR; CDR2 reads FQNEAQ (reference sequence). The CDR3 DNA reads as TGTGCCAGCAGCTTAATTACAGGCCATTACGAGCAGTACTTC. Translating gives CASSLITGHYEQYF.

The V and J genes are TRBV7-3 and TRBJ2-5, with D possibly being TRBD1 (6 bases). CDR3 length: 12 amino acids. Germline V gene sequence: CDR1 SGHTA, CDR2 FQGTGA. V dropped 5 bases and J dropped 9 bases, with 13 bases sitting between them. The CDR3 DNA follows: TGTGCCAGCAGCCCAGGGGTTGGGGCCCAGTACTTC. Translation: CASSPGVGAQYF.

CDR3 sequence: CASSLQREGAGELFF. CDR3 nucleotide sequence: TGTGCCAGCAGCCTCCAGCGGGAAGGAGCCGGGGAGCTGTTTTTT. This chain joins TRBV21-1 and TRBJ2-2; the D segment call TRBD2 is taken from the table without a DNA check. TRBV21-1 is a recognized pseudogene. CDR3 length: 15 residues.

The J gene is TRBJ2-5, the V gene TRBV30, with 7 bases fitting TRBD1. The end of the DNA is better explained by TRBJ2-7, so the J call may be wrong. CDR3 length: 13 amino acids. The V gene's germline CDR1 is GTSNPN and CDR2 SVGIG (reference sequence). CDR3 sequence: CAWSVNRGYEQYF. CDR3 in DNA: TGTGCCTGGAGTGTAAACAGGGGCTACGAGCAGTACTTC.

V usage is TRBV5-1 and J usage is TRBJ2-7; 9 nucleotides line up with TRBD1. The CDR3 runs to 15 residues. Germline V gene sequence: CDR1 SGHRS, CDR2 YFSETQ. Trimming took 3 bases from V and 6 from J; bases not matched to a gene: 10. The CDR3 sequence: CASSSSDRGTGEQYF. CDR3 nucleotide sequence: TGCGCCAGCAGCTCCTCGGACAGGGGTACGGGCGAGCAGTACTTC.

CDR3 coding DNA: TGCGCCAGCAGCTACAGGACAGGGACGCAGGAGACCCAGTACTTC. Translation gives CASSYRTGTQETQYF. V gene TRBV5-1 combines with J gene TRBJ2-5, with TRBD1 matching over 8 bases. The CDR3 has 15 residues. Losses at the gene ends were 3 bases for V and 5 bases for J; bases not matched to a gene: 9. Germline CDR1 and CDR2: SGHRS and YFSETQ.

The chain uses TRBV5-1 and TRBJ1-3; perhaps TRBD1 as D (5 bases). Trimming took 3 bases from V and 4 from J, leaving 17 bases between them. CDR3 size: 16 residues. The germline V gene encodes CDR1 SGHRS and CDR2 YFSETQ. The CDR3 nucleotides read TGCGCCAGCAGCTGGGACCCATGGGGGAAAGGAAACACCATATATTTT. It specifies CASSWDPWGKGNTIYF.

This clone was seen more than once but under ten times. The sample carries other DNA sequences with the same CDR3. The chain couples TRBV5-1 to TRBJ2-1; TRBD2 agrees at 10 bases. The CDR3 has 15 residues. CDR1 and CDR2 from the germline V gene are SGHRS and YFSETQ. V dropped 1 base and J dropped 5; count of bases not matched to a gene: 3. The CDR3 DNA follows: TGCGCCAGCAGCTTGCGGACTAGCGGTAACAATGAGCAGTTCTTC. It encodes CASSLRTSGNNEQFF.